A single count supports the clone carrying this T cell receptor (beta chain). The data are from a study of regulatory T cells in long-lasting Graves disease. Regarding time point: persistent/refractory GD, antithyroid drugs over 5 years with positive TRAb. Construction of the TCR library relied on RNA isolated from PBMCs. Arm-PCR of CDR3 regions and iRepertoire HTBI primers were the basis on which TCR beta libraries were built. MiXCR, applied by TCRdb to the multiplex PCR reads, yields one record per CDR3 protein. The sample includes about 470,000 distinct CDR3 sequences, less than 25% of them seen just once. The V gene's germline CDR1 is MNHNS and CDR2 SASEGT. V was trimmed by 6 bases and J by 0 bases, leaving 16 bases between them. The CDR3 contains 16 residues.

The TCR originated in a female donor with Graves disease. The sample here was peripheral blood mononuclear cells (PBMCs), taken when the disease was refractory, from a patient treated with antithyroid drugs. The chain uses TRBV6-1 and TRBJ2-3, with D possibly being TRBD1 or TRBD2 (5 bases each). In DNA, the CDR3 is TGTGCCAGCAGCACCCAACGGGACGTCAGCACAGATACGCAGTATTTT. This gives the protein CASSTQRDVSTDTQYF.